The present TCR beta chain was sequenced within a study of blood T cell repertoires in COVID-19. Turning to the study itself: Samples taken during acute and convalescent COVID-19 were collected in the United States, Italy and Spain. Sample material is recorded as cDNA or gDNA derived from T cells, B-cell-depleted T cells, or PBMCs.

Authors' methods: Researchers report that nucleated cell counts were estimated from reference gene primer amplification. Using immunoSEQ multiplex PCR, the repertoire was profiled, and TCRdb retains in-frame clones only, with some absent. Clonal size and the V and J genes are those of that table, whereas D and trimming came from the DNA. The sample consists of some 180,000 clones, roughly four fifths of them appearing once. Germline CDR1 is LNHDA and CDR2 is SQIVND (reference sequence). After removal of 5 bases from V and 0 bases from J, the junction contained 5 bases not matched to a gene. This CDR3 spans 17 amino acids.

This clonotype originated in a human donor in a cohort sampled during active COVID-19. The source material was peripheral blood. J is TRBJ2-6 and V is TRBV19, with 9 bases that match TRBD1. The CDR3, as DNA: TGTGCCAGTAGTTCTGACAGGGGGAACTCTGGGGCCAACGTCCTGACTTTC. It is translated as CASSSDRGNSGANVLTF.